Listed below are T cell receptor beta chains from one sample, sequenced in a study of blood T cell repertoires in COVID-19. Here immunoSEQ multiplex PCR was the method, and the copy in TCRdb shows in-frame clones only, minus some. Seen here are some 150,000 clones, 70% to 90% observed once, and the top ten hold 1.1%. Input material: peripheral blood. Receptor source: a man aged 35-49 years with acute or convalescent COVID-19. CDR3s include the opening cysteine and the closing phenylalanine or tryptophan. The D gene is left open where the match is weak. Clone size is given for some rows only: seen once, a few or many times, or a class if the clone is expanded.

V gene: TRBV7-3; D gene: -; clone size: -; J gene: TRBJ1-1; CDR3 DNA: TGTGCCAGCAGTCAGGGAGGGAACACTGAAGCTTTCTTT; CDR3 protein: CASSQGGNTEAFF
V gene: TRBV2; D gene: -; clone size: -; J gene: TRBJ2-7; CDR3 DNA: TGTGCCAGCACTGATCCGGGGGGCCCCTACGAGCAGTACTTC; CDR3 protein: CASTDPGGPYEQYF
V gene: TRBV18; D gene: -; clone size: -; J gene: TRBJ1-1; CDR3 DNA: TGTGCCAGCTCACCAGAACAAAGGGGGAACACTGAAGCTTTCTTT; CDR3 protein: CASSPEQRGNTEAFF
V gene: TRBV29-1; D gene: -; clone size: -; J gene: TRBJ1-2; CDR3 DNA: TGCAGCGTTGAAGATCGTCGGGGAACCGGCTACACCTTC; CDR3 protein: CSVEDRRGTGYTF
V gene: TRBV5-3; D gene: -; clone size: -; J gene: TRBJ1-4; CDR3 DNA: TGTGCCAGAAGCTTGGCCGCAGGGCGGGGTGAAAAACTGTTTTTT; CDR3 protein: CARSLAAGRGEKLFF
V gene: TRBV5-6; D gene: -; clone size: -; J gene: TRBJ1-1; CDR3 DNA: TGTGCCAGCAGCTTGGGGCAGGGTGAAGCTTTCTTT; CDR3 protein: CASSLGQGEAFF
V gene: TRBV15; D gene: TRBD1; clone size: few; J gene: TRBJ1-2; CDR3 DNA: TGTGCCACCAGCAGAGATCAGGAGGGGGCGCGAGGCGGCTACACCTTC; CDR3 protein: CATSRDQEGARGGYTF
V gene: TRBV2; D gene: -; clone size: few; J gene: TRBJ2-5; CDR3 DNA: TGTGCCAGCAGTGAAGACGGCAGAGGGGAGACCCAGTACTTC; CDR3 protein: CASSEDGRGETQYF
V gene: TRBV6-5; D gene: TRBD1; clone size: -; J gene: TRBJ2-5; CDR3 DNA: TGTGCCAGCAGTTCCGGGACAGGGGGCATCGAGACCCAGTACTTC; CDR3 protein: CASSSGTGGIETQYF
V gene: TRBV7-2; D gene: TRBD1; clone size: -; J gene: TRBJ2-2; CDR3 DNA: TGTGCCAGCAGCAAATCCGGGACAGTTAACACCGGGGAGCTGTTTTTT; CDR3 protein: CASSKSGTVNTGELFF
V gene: TRBV18; D gene: TRBD1; clone size: -; J gene: TRBJ1-6; CDR3 DNA: TGTGCCAGCTCAGTCACAGGGGGCGTCTTTTCACCCCTCCACTTT; CDR3 protein: CASSVTGGVFSPLHF
V gene: TRBV3-1/TRBV3-2; D gene: TRBD1; clone size: -; J gene: TRBJ1-1; CDR3 DNA: TGTGCCAGCAGCCAACTGACAGGGACTGAAGCTTTCTTT; CDR3 protein: CASSQLTGTEAFF
V gene: TRBV13; D gene: TRBD2; clone size: -; J gene: TRBJ2-1; CDR3 DNA: TGTGCCAGCACCCAAGTCGTCGGGACTAGCGGGACCTTCTCCTACAATGAGCAGTTCTTC; CDR3 protein: CASTQVVGTSGTFSYNEQFF
V gene: TRBV18; D gene: -; clone size: -; J gene: TRBJ2-7; CDR3 DNA: TGTGCCAGCTCAAGCGGGACAGGTTTATCCTTCGAGCAGTACTTC; CDR3 protein: CASSSGTGLSFEQYF
V gene: TRBV9; D gene: -; clone size: few; J gene: TRBJ1-1; CDR3 DNA: TGTGCCAGCAGCACCGGACAGCTGAACACTGAAGCTTTCTTT; CDR3 protein: CASSTGQLNTEAFF
V gene: TRBV15; D gene: -; clone size: few; J gene: TRBJ1-3; CDR3 DNA: TGTGCCACCAGCAGAGATCGGGGCGGGGCTGGAAACACCATATATTTT; CDR3 protein: CATSRDRGGAGNTIYF
V gene: TRBV10-3; D gene: -; clone size: once; J gene: TRBJ2-2; CDR3 DNA: TGTGCCATCAGTGAGGGCAACGCCGGGGAGCTGTTTTTT; CDR3 protein: CAISEGNAGELFF
V gene: TRBV11-2; D gene: -; clone size: -; J gene: TRBJ2-7; CDR3 DNA: TGTGCCAGCAGCTTTTTCACCTACGAGCAGTACTTC; CDR3 protein: CASSFFTYEQYF
V gene: TRBV19; D gene: TRBD1; clone size: -; J gene: TRBJ1-1; CDR3 DNA: TGTGCCAGTAACCGGGACAGGGGGCTGAACACTGAAGCTTTCTTT; CDR3 protein: CASNRDRGLNTEAFF
V gene: TRBV14; D gene: -; clone size: few; J gene: TRBJ2-1; CDR3 DNA: TGTGCCAGCAGCTATAGCTCCTACAATGAGCAGTTCTTC; CDR3 protein: CASSYSSYNEQFF
V gene: TRBV25-1; D gene: TRBD1; clone size: -; J gene: TRBJ1-1; CDR3 DNA: TGTGCCAGCAGTGAATCGGGACAGGGGCAACAAAGAGCTTTCTTT; CDR3 protein: CASSESGQGQQRAFF
V gene: TRBV14; D gene: -; clone size: -; J gene: TRBJ2-2; CDR3 DNA: TGTGCCAGCAGCCAAGCCCGGTACACCGGGGAGCTGTTTTTT; CDR3 protein: CASSQARYTGELFF
V gene: TRBV6-2/TRBV6-3; D gene: TRBD1; clone size: -; J gene: TRBJ1-1; CDR3 DNA: TGTGCCAGCAGTCCCCCGGGACAGGGGTCGGCTTTCTTT; CDR3 protein: CASSPPGQGSAFF
V gene: TRBV29-1; D gene: -; clone size: -; J gene: TRBJ2-3; CDR3 DNA: TGCAGCGTTGGGGCAAGACGATACACAGATACGCAGTATTTT; CDR3 protein: CSVGARRYTDTQYF
V gene: TRBV28; D gene: TRBD2; clone size: -; J gene: TRBJ2-3; CDR3 DNA: TGTGCCAGTGCTGCTAGCGGGGGGCGCGGAGATACGCAGTATTTT; CDR3 protein: CASAASGGRGDTQYF
V gene: TRBV24-1; D gene: TRBD2; clone size: -; J gene: TRBJ2-1; CDR3 DNA: TGTGCCACCAGTGACGGGGACTACCCTCCACGGCAGTTCTTC; CDR3 protein: CATSDGDYPPRQFF
V gene: TRBV4-2; D gene: TRBD2; clone size: -; J gene: TRBJ2-2; CDR3 DNA: TGTGCCAGCAGCCAAGGGGGGGTCAGCGGGGCCACCGGGGAGCTGTTTTTT; CDR3 protein: CASSQGGVSGATGELFF
V gene: TRBV6-5; D gene: -; clone size: -; J gene: TRBJ1-1; CDR3 DNA: TGTGCCAGCAGTTATCTTTATACAGGGCTGAACACTGAAGCTTTCTTT; CDR3 protein: CASSYLYTGLNTEAFF
V gene: TRBV11-2; D gene: -; clone size: -; J gene: TRBJ1-1; CDR3 DNA: TGTGCCAGCAGCGGATACGGGGTCAGGAGGACTGAAGCTTTCTTT; CDR3 protein: CASSGYGVRRTEAFF
V gene: TRBV28; D gene: -; clone size: -; J gene: TRBJ1-5; CDR3 DNA: TGTGCCAGCAGGGAACAGGGTTATCAGCCCCAGCATTTT; CDR3 protein: CASREQGYQPQHF
V gene: TRBV5-1; D gene: -; clone size: -; J gene: TRBJ2-1; CDR3 DNA: TGCGCCAGCAGCTTCGCTGAGATGAGCTCCTACAATGAGCAGTTCTTC; CDR3 protein: CASSFAEMSSYNEQFF
V gene: TRBV24-1; D gene: -; clone size: -; J gene: TRBJ1-1; CDR3 DNA: TGTGCCACCAGCTGGGGAGAGAACACTGAAGCTTTCTTT; CDR3 protein: CATSWGENTEAFF
V gene: TRBV12-3/TRBV12-4; D gene: TRBD2; clone size: -; J gene: TRBJ2-5; CDR3 DNA: TGTGCCAGCAGTGGACTAGCGGGTGAGACCCAGTACTTC; CDR3 protein: CASSGLAGETQYF
V gene: TRBV11-2; D gene: -; clone size: -; J gene: TRBJ1-3; CDR3 DNA: TGTGCCAGCAGCTTCGATACAGGGTCCGGAAACACCATATATTTT; CDR3 protein: CASSFDTGSGNTIYF
V gene: TRBV12-5; D gene: TRBD2; clone size: -; J gene: TRBJ2-7; CDR3 DNA: TGTGCTAGTGGTCGGACTAGCGGCATCTACGAGCAGTACTTC; CDR3 protein: CASGRTSGIYEQYF
V gene: TRBV5-8; D gene: TRBD1; clone size: -; J gene: TRBJ1-4; CDR3 DNA: TGTGCCAGCAGCCACTTCGGGACAGGGGTTGAAAAACTGTTTTTT; CDR3 protein: CASSHFGTGVEKLFF
V gene: TRBV19; D gene: TRBD1; clone size: -; J gene: TRBJ1-1; CDR3 DNA: TGTGCCAGTAGTCTTGACAGGGGTTTTGGCGTCACTGAAGCTTTCTTT; CDR3 protein: CASSLDRGFGVTEAFF
V gene: TRBV5-4; D gene: TRBD1; clone size: -; J gene: TRBJ2-5; CDR3 DNA: TGTGCCAGCAGCCCCAGGGGGCCCCAAGAGACCCAGTACTTC; CDR3 protein: CASSPRGPQETQYF
V gene: TRBV4-1; D gene: TRBD2; clone size: -; J gene: TRBJ2-7; CDR3 DNA: TGCGCCAGCAGCCAAATAGCGGGGCGTAGCTCCTACGAGCAGTACTTC; CDR3 protein: CASSQIAGRSSYEQYF
V gene: TRBV6-2/TRBV6-3; D gene: -; clone size: -; J gene: TRBJ1-2; CDR3 DNA: TGTGCCAGCAGTTATATCGGGAGTGGATACACCTTC; CDR3 protein: CASSYIGSGYTF
V gene: TRBV19; D gene: -; clone size: -; J gene: TRBJ1-1; CDR3 DNA: TGTGCCAGTAGTATTCTCCCAGGCTTTGAAGCTTTCTTT; CDR3 protein: CASSILPGFEAFF
V gene: TRBV5-6; D gene: -; clone size: -; J gene: TRBJ1-1; CDR3 DNA: TGTGCCAGCAGCATCGCGTCCACTGAAGCTTTCTTT; CDR3 protein: CASSIASTEAFF